A single sample gave rise to the 21 T cell receptor beta chains below, sequenced in a study of blood T cell repertoires in COVID-19 (dated by TCRdb to the early 2020s). Library generation was performed with the immunoSEQ multiplex PCR assay. TCRdb provides this immuneACCESS table in a form limited to in-frame rearrangements. Some clones are lacking; in checked studies, under half of them reflect an unresolved V gene, and why the rest are absent is not known. Recorded for this sample are around 500,000 clones; roughly nine tenths of them occurred a single time. The top ten hold more than 7.5% of the sample. Sequenced input: PBMCs or T cells enriched from blood (not recorded which). The receptors derive from a woman aged 60 to 75 who had recovered from COVID-19.

This clone was counted many times. V usage is TRBV19 and J usage is TRBJ1-3, with TRBD1 as a possible D gene (5 bases). Germline-derived CDR1 and CDR2 are LNHDA and SQIVND (reference sequence). The CDR3 spans 16 residues. V dropped 3 bases and J dropped 0 bases, with 12 bases sitting between them. In DNA form, the CDR3 reads TGTGCCAGTAGTATCCTGGGGCCGAACTCTGGAAACACCATATATTTT. This codes for CASSILGPNSGNTIYF.

The chain has TRBV27 and TRBJ2-3; 10 nucleotides agree with TRBD2. The V gene end was trimmed by 1 base and the J gene end by 0 bases; junction bases not matched to a gene: 10. The CDR3 has 19 amino acids. CDR1 and CDR2 from the germline V gene are MNHEY and SMNVEV (reference sequence). For the CDR3, the DNA is TGTGCCAGCAGTTTATTGGCGGTAGCGGGGGGCTATAGCACAGATACGCAGTATTTT. Protein product: CASSLLAVAGGYSTDTQYF.

The chain links TRBV24-1 to TRBJ2-3; TRBD2 agrees at 14 bases. V was clipped by 9 bases and J by 1 base; unmatched bases: 5. Germline V gene sequence: CDR1 KGHDR, CDR2 SFDVKD. There are 16 residues in the CDR3. CDR3 DNA: TGTGCCACCTCCCCGGGACTAGCGGGAGGCACAGATACGCAGTATTTT. It specifies CATSPGLAGGTDTQYF.

The chain couples TRBV18 to TRBJ2-1, with D unresolved. With 4 bases removed from V and 0 bases from J, the gap between germline ends came to 10 bases. CDR3 length equals 15 residues. Germline V gives CDR1 KGHSH, CDR2 LQKENI. For the CDR3, the DNA is TGTGCCAGCTCACTTAACACGGGCTCCTACAATGAGCAGTTCTTC. It is translated as CASSLNTGSYNEQFF.

The chain employs TRBV30 and TRBJ1-1; D is uncertain. The germline gives CDR1 GTSNPN, CDR2 SVGIG (reference sequence). The V end lost 3 bases, the J end lost 4 bases, and 6 bases lay between the germline ends. The CDR3 length is 11 residues. The CDR3 is CAWRYRTEAFF. Written as DNA, the CDR3 is TGTGCCTGGAGATATCGCACTGAAGCTTTCTTT.

This clone was seen more than once but under ten times. The rearrangement joins TRBV10-3 to TRBJ1-1; D not certain. The CDR3 extends over 14 amino acids. V was clipped by 6 bases and J by 0 bases, with 11 bases between them. Germline CDR1 ENHRY, CDR2 SYGVKD. The CDR3 nucleotides are TGTGCCATCAGAGGAGGGAGGGTGAACACTGAAGCTTTCTTT. Encoded protein: CAIRGGRVNTEAFF.

This rearrangement joins TRBV2 to TRBJ2-1; D call uncertain. The V end was cut by 4 bases, the J end by 4 bases, with 17 bases between. The CDR3 has 16 amino acids. The V gene's germline CDR1 is SNHLY and CDR2 FYNNEI. CDR3 amino acids: CASSVRRNPRYNEQFF. DNA for the CDR3: TGTGCCAGCAGTGTGAGAAGAAACCCGCGATACAATGAGCAGTTCTTC.

This chain connects TRBV6-5 to TRBJ1-2; no clear D. Germline-derived CDR1 and CDR2 are MNHEY and SVGAGI. The CDR3 length is 14 residues. V lost 4 bases, J lost 0 bases, and 9 bases lay in between. The CDR3 DNA is TGTGCCAGCAGTTCGACATACTCTAACTATGGCTACACCTTC. Encoded protein: CASSSTYSNYGYTF.

The chain carries TRBV9 and TRBJ1-2; 9 bases are shared with TRBD1. Germline CDR1 reads SGDLS; CDR2 reads YYNGEE. Trimming removed 0 bases from V and 8 bases from J; junction bases left unmatched: 2. The CDR3 sequence is 13 residues long. The CDR3 is CASSVGDRDGYTF. CDR3 DNA sequence: TGTGCCAGCAGCGTAGGGGACAGGGACGGCTACACCTTC. The full variable domain, in which reference TRBV9 and TRBJ1-2 provide the parts outside the CDR3, is DSGVTQTPKHLITATGQRVTLRCSPRSGDLSVYWYQQSLDQGLQFLIQYYNGEERAKGNILERFSAQQFPDLHSELNLSSLELGDSALYFCASSVGDRDGYTFGSGTRLTVV.

This clone was observed a single time. This chain links TRBV6-5 with TRBJ2-3; TRBD1 matches 8 bases. Per germline, CDR1 MNHEY and CDR2 SVGAGI. The CDR3 runs 14 residues. Germline trimming cut 5 bases from V and 1 base from J; bases unmatched to any gene: 2. As DNA, the CDR3 is TGTGCCAGCAGTCAGACAGGGGGCACAGATACGCAGTATTTT. It codes for CASSQTGGTDTQYF.

J is TRBJ2-7 and V is TRBV27; the match to TRBD2 covers 8 bases. The CDR3 consists of 16 residues. The V segment lost 2 bases and the J segment 3 bases; nucleotides outside the gene matches: 9. Germline CDR1 MNHEY, CDR2 SMNVEV (reference sequence). Here the CDR3 DNA reads TGTGCCAGCAGTTTACGCGGGGGGAGGACGCTCTACGAGCAGTACTTC. Amino acids: CASSLRGGRTLYEQYF.

This clone was recorded once. This chain connects TRBV11-3 to TRBJ1-5; D uncertain. Germline V gene lookup returns CDR1 SGHNT and CDR2 YENEEA. V was cut by 10 bases and J by 0 bases, with 19 bases left in between. This CDR3 has 16 residues. This CDR3 reads CANKKPLLFSNQPQHF. CDR3 nucleotides: TGTGCCAACAAAAAACCACTACTTTTTAGCAATCAGCCCCAGCATTTT.

This sequence joins TRBV18 and TRBJ2-1; 7 bases are a match to TRBD2. The germline V gene has CDR1 KGHSH and CDR2 LQKENI. The CDR3 extends over 13 amino acids. The junction had 8 bases not matched to a gene; V was cut back by 6 bases and J by 9 bases. CDR3: CASSPWGEGEQFF. The CDR3, as DNA: TGTGCCAGCTCCCCGTGGGGGGAGGGTGAGCAGTTCTTC.

This clone was seen only once. The chain couples TRBV6-5 to TRBJ1-2; D might be TRBD1 (5 bases). The V end lost 0 bases, the J end lost 4 bases, and 9 bases lay between the germline ends. Germline loops: CDR1 MNHEY, CDR2 SVGAGI. The CDR3 contains 14 residues. CDR3 residues: CASSYSRVSYGYTF. DNA for the CDR3: TGTGCCAGCAGTTACTCCAGGGTTAGCTATGGCTACACCTTC.

This rearrangement joins TRBV24-1 to TRBJ2-7, with TRBD1 matching over 8 bases. The CDR3 loop spans 19 amino acids. CDR1 and CDR2 from the germline V gene are KGHDR and SFDVKD. V gave up 0 bases and J gave up 4 bases; unmatched junction bases: 16. The CDR3 nucleotides are TGTGCCACCAGTGATTTGGGATACCGGGACAGGCAGAACCTATACGAGCAGTACGTC. Residues: CATSDLGYRDRQNLYEQYV.

The chain carries TRBV29-1 and TRBJ2-3; D is unresolved. The CDR3 has 14 residues. Germline CDR1 SQVTM, CDR2 ANQGSEA. V lost 0 bases and J 5 bases, leaving 12 bases between the germline ends. CDR3 protein: CSVEEAPLGDTQYF. The DNA for the CDR3 is TGCAGCGTTGAAGAAGCCCCCCTCGGAGATACGCAGTATTTT.

The chain couples TRBV2 to TRBJ2-3, with 12 nucleotides matching TRBD2. The germline V gene encodes CDR1 SNHLY and CDR2 FYNNEI. This CDR3 region has 16 residues. V shed 6 bases, J shed 4 bases, and the junction held 8 bases outside the gene matches. The CDR3 loop reads CASRKVASGGADTQYF. CDR3 nucleotide sequence: TGTGCCAGCAGGAAAGTCGCTAGCGGGGGGGCAGATACGCAGTATTTT. Together with reference TRBV2 and TRBJ2-3, the CDR3 gives the full variable domain: EPEVTQTPSHQVTQMGQEVILRCVPISNHLYFYWYRQILGQKVEFLVSFYNNEISEKSEIFDDQFSVERPDGSNFTLKIRSTKLEDSAMYFCASRKVASGGADTQYFGPGTRLTVL.

The chain joins TRBV9 to TRBJ2-4; TRBD1 matches at 7 bases. The V segment lost 4 bases and the J segment 8 bases; nucleotides outside the gene matches: 3. Germline V CDR1 and CDR2: SGDLS, YYNGEE. The CDR3 covers 12 residues. The CDR3 coding sequence is TGTGCCAGCAGCACGCAGGGGGACATTCAGTACTTC. Protein: CASSTQGDIQYF. Looking up the rest from reference TRBV9 and TRBJ2-4 gives the full variable domain: DSGVTQTPKHLITATGQRVTLRCSPRSGDLSVYWYQQSLDQGLQFLIQYYNGEERAKGNILERFSAQQFPDLHSELNLSSLELGDSALYFCASSTQGDIQYFGAGTRLSVL.

This sequence joins TRBV25-1 and TRBJ2-7, with a tentative D call TRBD1 (6 bases). This CDR3 has 12 amino acids. V was clipped by 7 bases and J by 6 bases, with 13 bases between them. The germline V gene encodes CDR1 MGHDK and CDR2 SYGVNS. The CDR3 loop reads CASILWGREQYV. The CDR3 nucleotides are TGTGCCAGCATTCTCTGGGGGCGCGAGCAGTACGTC.

The J gene is TRBJ1-3, the V gene TRBV7-8; D is undetermined. CDR3 length: 12 residues. The V end was cut by 4 bases, the J end by 6 bases, with 7 bases between. In germline, CDR1 is SGHVS, CDR2 FQNEAQ. The CDR3 region has the DNA TGTGCCAGCAGCTCCCTAGAAAACACCATATATTTT. It specifies CASSSLENTIYF. Full variable domain (remainder filled in from reference TRBV7-8 and TRBJ1-3): GAGVSQSPRYKVAKRGQDVALRCDPISGHVSLFWYQQALGQGPEFLTYFQNEAQLDKSGLPSDRFFAERPEGSVSTLKIQRTQQEDSAVYLCASSSLENTIYFGEGSWLTVV.

The chain uses TRBV19 and TRBJ2-4; 13 bases are shared with TRBD2. V shed 4 bases, J shed 0 bases, and the junction held 12 bases outside the gene matches. Germline V lookup: CDR1 LNHDA, CDR2 SQIVND (reference sequence). CDR3 size: 20 residues. The CDR3 spells CASSTSAGLAGRLAKNIQYF. Here the CDR3 DNA reads TGTGCCAGTAGTACGAGCGCGGGACTAGCGGGGAGACTAGCCAAAAACATTCAGTACTTC.